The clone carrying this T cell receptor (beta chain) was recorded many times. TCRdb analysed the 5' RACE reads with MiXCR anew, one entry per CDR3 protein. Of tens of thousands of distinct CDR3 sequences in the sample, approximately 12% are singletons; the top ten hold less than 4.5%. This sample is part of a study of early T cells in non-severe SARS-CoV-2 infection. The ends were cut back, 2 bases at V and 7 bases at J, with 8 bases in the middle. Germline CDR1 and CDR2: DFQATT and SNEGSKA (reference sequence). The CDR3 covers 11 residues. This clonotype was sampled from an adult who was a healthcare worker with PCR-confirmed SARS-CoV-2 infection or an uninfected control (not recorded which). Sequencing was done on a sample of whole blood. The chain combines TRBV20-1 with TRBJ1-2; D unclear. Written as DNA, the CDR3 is TGCAGTGCTAGACTGGTTTTTGGCTACACCTTC. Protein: CSARLVFGYTF.